These 8 T cell receptor beta chains were all obtained from the same sample, sequenced in a study of cytomegalovirus exposure and HLA in healthy donors. Repertoires were generated with immunoSEQ multiplex PCR, while TCRdb's copy carries only in-frame clones and drops some. The sample holds about 150,000 clones, less than 90% seen once. The sequencing sample was made of PBMCs. All receptors come from a man younger than 35 in good health and CMV-seropositive.

This CDR3 is CASSNSQGADTGELFF. The CDR3 bases are TGTGCCAGCAGCAACTCCCAGGGGGCGGACACCGGGGAGCTGTTTTTT. The rearrangement uses TRBV6-4 and TRBJ2-2; 8 nucleotides match TRBD1. This CDR3 region has 16 residues. V lost 6 bases to trimming and J lost 3 bases; unmatched junction nucleotides: 9. Germline CDR1 reads MRHNA; CDR2 reads SNTAGT.

This clone was observed a handful of times. The rearrangement joins TRBV7-8 to TRBJ1-6, with no clear D. The CDR3 consists of 14 residues. Germline CDR1 is SGHVS and CDR2 is FQNEAQ. V lost 4 bases and J 8 bases, leaving 12 bases between the germline ends. The CDR3 region has the DNA TGTGCCAGCAGCTCAACCGGCGGGCATTCACCCCTCCACTTT. Encoded protein: CASSSTGGHSPLHF. Full variable domain (missing parts from reference TRBV7-8 and TRBJ1-6): GAGVSQSPRYKVAKRGQDVALRCDPISGHVSLFWYQQALGQGPEFLTYFQNEAQLDKSGLPSDRFFAERPEGSVSTLKIQRTQQEDSAVYLCASSSTGGHSPLHFGNGTRLTVT.

Turning to this clone: The same CDR3 also results from other DNA sequences found in this sample. This chain connects TRBV15 to TRBJ1-2, with TRBD1 identical over 7 bases. The germline CDR1 and CDR2 sequences are LNHNV and YYDKDF (reference sequence). The CDR3 loop spans 14 amino acids. V was clipped by 1 base and J by 3 bases; unmatched bases: 2. In DNA form, the CDR3 reads TGTGCCACCAGCAGAGGTACAGGGGACTATGGCTACACCTTC. Translating gives CATSRGTGDYGYTF.

The genes are TRBV7-9 and TRBJ1-1, with TRBD1 as a possible D gene (5 bases). The V end lost 1 base, the J end lost 8 bases, and 14 bases lay between the germline ends. Germline CDR1 and CDR2: SEHNR and FQNEAQ (reference sequence). CDR3 length: 14 residues. The CDR3: CASSLVLGGFEAFF. CDR3 bases: TGTGCCAGCAGCTTAGTCTTGGGGGGTTTCGAAGCTTTCTTT.

V usage is TRBV6-5 and J usage is TRBJ2-3; the D gene is possibly TRBD1 (6 bases). Germline assignment: CDR1 MNHEY and CDR2 SVGAGI. The germline V and J ends were trimmed by 6 bases and 5 bases, with 15 bases remaining between them. The CDR3 extends over 14 amino acids. CDR3 bases: TGTGCCAGCAGCGCGGCAGGGGCGCAAGATACGCAGTATTTT. Translation: CASSAAGAQDTQYF.

The chain is built from TRBV14 and TRBJ1-2, with 7 bases that match TRBD1. CDR3 length equals 15 residues. Germline assignment: CDR1 SGHDN and CDR2 FVKESK. With 0 bases clipped from V and 6 bases from J, the junction kept 7 bases outside the gene matches. CDR3 protein: CASSQDYETGHGYTF. The CDR3 DNA is TGTGCCAGCAGCCAAGATTACGAGACAGGGCATGGCTACACCTTC. The whole variable domain, filled in from reference TRBV14 and TRBJ1-2, reads EAGVTQFPSHSVIEKGQTVTLRCDPISGHDNLYWYRRVMGKEIKFLLHFVKESKQDESGMPNNRFLAERTGGTYSTLKVQPAELEDSGVYFCASSQDYETGHGYTFGSGTRLTVV.

The V gene is TRBV2, the J gene TRBJ1-5, with D possibly matching TRBD1 (6 bases). CDR3 size: 14 residues. Germline-derived CDR1 and CDR2 are SNHLY and FYNNEI. The V end was cut by 1 base, the J end by 5 bases, with 9 bases between. CDR3 DNA sequence: TGTGCCAGCAGTGAAGACAGGGTGGATCAGCCCCAGCATTTT. Encoded protein: CASSEDRVDQPQHF.

This sequence joins TRBV5-1 and TRBJ2-7; 10 positions match TRBD2. CDR3 length equals 15 residues. V was pared by 4 bases and J by 4 bases, with 8 bases of the junction left unmatched. Germline assignment: CDR1 SGHRS and CDR2 YFSETQ. The CDR3 sequence: CASSTDGTSVYEQYF. The DNA of the CDR3 is TGCGCCAGCAGCACCGACGGGACTAGCGTTTACGAGCAGTACTTC.